The sequence of this T cell receptor (beta chain) was determined in a study of CD8 T cells in Susac syndrome (dated by TCRdb to about 2019). For context, the study as a whole: The study used repertoire sequencing to test whether antigen drove CD8+ T cell activation and differentiation in Susac syndrome.

RNA was extracted with the RNeasy kit and 0.5 to 1 ug was reverse transcribed using random hexamers. The immunoSEQ multiplex PCR assay, which covers 54 Vbeta and 13 Jbeta segments, was used to amplify TCR beta CDR3 regions. To correct PCR amplification bias, a synthetic template baseline was used for both primer optimization and computational correction. The study's processing was this. Reads were annotated to V, D and J genes per IMGT and analyzed with immunoSEQ Analyzer, keeping only productive sequences. To calculate clonality, Shannon entropy was normalized by log2 of the number of productive unique sequences and then subtracted from one. For each patient and control, public and private clones were evaluated among the 100 most prevalent clones. A clone was defined as Susac-specific if it was absent from the healthy and MS cohorts, from some 980 published viral clones and from other ImmuneACCESS disease sequences. TCRdb reprocessing: public reads trimmed at Q25 with fastp, clones called with MiXCR, in-frame beta chains kept. Duplicate CDR3 protein sequences are folded into a single record with the most common DNA and genes. The V and J calls were not made by the authors but by TCRdb's processing. This sample gives approximately 170,000 distinct CDR3 sequences in total; around 92% of them show up just once. The top ten hold around 0.087% of the sample.

High-throughput TCR beta sequencing profiled peripheral blood CD8+ and CD4+ T cells from healthy donors, Susac syndrome patients and multiple sclerosis patients. The healthy donors served as controls matched for age and sex. Bulk CD8+ and CD4+ T cells were purified by magnetic negative isolation, while CD8+ TEMRA cells were enriched using FACS. Blood was drawn into EDTA tubes, processed within 24 hours, and PBMCs were isolated by density gradient centrifugation. PBMCs destined for TCR sequencing were cryopreserved in liquid nitrogen and later thawed in a 37 °C water bath. The sorted or isolated CD4+, CD8+ and CD8+ TEMRA cells had a purity of 90% or higher. What the study reported, not specific to this receptor: The study acknowledged that relatively few individuals were included in the TCR sequencing and HLA analysis.

V and J lose 3 bases and 4 bases, and a span of 9 bases separates them. From its cysteine to its phenylalanine, the CDR3 spans 13 amino acids. Kept here is only the CDR3 DNA, which spans 39 bases and is read in frame from base 1. This clonotype occurred a few times. This receptor's antigen is unknown. One base away there is no much larger clone; base qualities are not given. The chain is made from TRBV12-3 or TRBV12-4 and TRBJ1-2; TRBD1 is perhaps the D gene, given 6 matching bases. The sequenced material came from CD4+ T cells from PBMCs. The clonotype comes from a human donor in good health. The DNA reads as follows: TGTGCCAGCAGTTTTGGGGGCGGCTATGGCTACACCTTC. Its protein reads: CASSFGGGYGYTF.